These 18 T cell receptor beta chains share one sample of origin, sequenced in a study of OX40 agonist ivuxolimab in advanced cancers. Assay: immunoSEQ multiplex PCR; the TCRdb copy retains only in-frame clones and omits some. The data hold some 45,000 clones, with approximately 80% observed a single time. The starting material was CD4+ or CD8+ T cells sorted from blood, obtained in a trial of the OX40 agonist ivuxolimab. The source of these receptors is an adult with an advanced solid tumor such as melanoma, head and neck, liver or kidney cancer.

This clone was observed a few times. CDR3 residues: CASRPQLAGDNEQFF. CDR3 DNA: TGTGCCAGCAGACCGCAACTAGCGGGAGACAATGAGCAGTTCTTC. The chain joins TRBV6-5 to TRBJ2-1, with 11 bases that match TRBD2. This CDR3 is 15 amino acids long. Trimming took 6 bases from V and 5 from J; bases not matched to a gene: 6. Per germline, CDR1 MNHEY and CDR2 SVGAGI.

The chain couples TRBV6-5 to TRBJ1-2, with 9 positions matching TRBD1. The V segment lost 3 bases and the J segment 4 bases; nucleotides outside the gene matches: 9. This CDR3 region has 16 residues. Germline lookup yields CDR1 MNHEY and CDR2 SVGAGI. The CDR3 loop is CASSYSRTGGGYGYTF. DNA of the CDR3: TGTGCCAGCAGTTATTCCCGTACAGGGGGCGGCTATGGCTACACCTTC.

This sequence joins TRBV28 and TRBJ2-1; 7 bases line up with TRBD2. Germline lookup yields CDR1 MDHEN and CDR2 SYDVKM. J gave up 0 bases and V 4 bases, and 6 bases lay outside the gene matches. The CDR3 runs to 16 residues. CDR3 sequence (DNA): TGTGCCAGCAGTTGGGAGGGCTCGAGCTCCTACAATGAGCAGTTCTTC. Translating gives CASSWEGSSSYNEQFF.

The V gene is TRBV7-3, the J gene TRBJ2-3, with 7 bases that match TRBD2. Germline values: CDR1 SGHTA, CDR2 FQGTGA. With 4 bases clipped from V and 4 bases from J, the junction kept 5 bases outside the gene matches. The CDR3 has 14 residues. The CDR3 DNA sequence: TGTGCCAGCAGCTCCTCTAGCGGTGCAGATACGCAGTATTTT. Its protein is CASSSSSGADTQYF.

The V call is TRBV9, the J call TRBJ2-1; TRBD2 aligns across 8 bases. Germline V CDR1 and CDR2: SGDLS, YYNGEE. After removal of 0 bases from V and 4 bases from J, the junction contained 0 bases not matched to a gene. The CDR3 loop spans 14 amino acids. The CDR3 spells CASSVASGYNEQFF. Written as DNA, the CDR3 is TGTGCCAGCAGCGTAGCTAGCGGGTACAATGAGCAGTTCTTC.

CDR3 in amino acids: CASGRGQSYNEQFF. The DNA for the CDR3 is TGTGCCAGCGGAAGGGGGCAGTCCTACAATGAGCAGTTCTTC. The gene calls are TRBV11-1 and TRBJ2-1; 7 positions match TRBD1. In germline, CDR1 is SGHAT, CDR2 FQDESV (reference sequence). The CDR3 sequence is 14 residues long. The junction had 5 bases not matched to a gene; V was cut back by 8 bases and J by 1 base.

This clone was seen just once. This chain joins TRBV7-8 and TRBJ1-4, with D possibly TRBD1 on 5 matching bases. Germline V gene lookup returns CDR1 SGHVS and CDR2 FQNEAQ. This CDR3 is built from 16 residues. Trimming took off 6 bases at V and 8 bases at J, with 22 bases between the two ends. This chain's CDR3 is CASRPTGVLVGEKLFF. The CDR3 nucleotides read TGTGCCAGCAGACCCACGGGGGTTCTAGTTGGGGAAAAACTGTTTTTT.

The CDR3 DNA sequence: TGTGCCACCAGCAGACAAACAGGGTCCCCTGAAGCTTTCTTT. This sequence encodes CATSRQTGSPEAFF. V and J are TRBV15 and TRBJ1-1; D perhaps matches TRBD1 (6 bases). This CDR3 is built from 14 residues. Trimming shortened V by 2 bases and J by 6 bases, and 13 bases separated the two germline ends. CDR1 LNHNV and CDR2 YYDKDF come from the germline V gene (reference sequence).

The rearrangement joins TRBV7-6 to TRBJ2-1, with no clear D. V dropped 4 bases and J dropped 4 bases, with 8 bases sitting between them. Per the germline V gene, CDR1 is SGHVS and CDR2 is FNYEAQ. The CDR3 loop spans 13 amino acids. CDR3 residues: CASSYQSYNEQFF. The DNA of the CDR3 is TGTGCCAGCAGCTACCAATCGTACAATGAGCAGTTCTTC.

This sequence joins TRBV6-1 and TRBJ2-7, with a tentative D call TRBD2 (7 bases). The CDR3 has 15 residues. Trimming removed 7 bases from V and 4 bases from J, with 20 bases in between. Germline assignment: CDR1 MNHNS and CDR2 SASEGT. CDR3: CASTPLAGALYEQYF. The CDR3 region has the DNA TGTGCCAGCACCCCCCTCGCGGGGGCACTTTACGAGCAGTACTTC.

The V call is TRBV5-1, the J call TRBJ1-4, with D possibly matching TRBD1 (5 bases). Deletions cut 5 bases from V and 3 bases from J, with 11 bases between. Germline V gene data show CDR1 as SGHRS and CDR2 as YFSETQ. CDR3 size: 14 residues. CDR3 nucleotides: TGCGCCAGCAGTCCGGGACTAGCTAATGAAAAACTGTTTTTT. Translating it yields CASSPGLANEKLFF. Together with reference TRBV5-1 and TRBJ1-4, the CDR3 gives the full variable domain: KAGVTQTPRYLIKTRGQQVTLSCSPISGHRSVSWYQQTPGQGLQFLFEYFSETQRNKGNFPGRFSGRQFSNSRSEMNVSTLELGDSALYLCASSPGLANEKLFFGSGTQLSVL.

CDR3 amino acids: CASSQSGTSAYNEQFF. CDR3 DNA sequence: TGCGCCAGCAGCCAGTCCGGGACTAGCGCATACAATGAGCAGTTCTTC. The V gene is TRBV4-1, the J gene TRBJ2-1, with 10 nucleotides matching TRBD2. Germline CDR1 MGHRA, CDR2 YSYEKL. Trimming took 3 bases from V and 4 from J; bases not matched to a gene: 6. The CDR3 is 16 amino acids.

Regarding this clone: The germline gene is not matched at one end of the junction; a read error may be the cause. The chain links TRBV6-1 to TRBJ1-2, with TRBD1 identical over 11 bases. The CDR3 consists of 14 residues. CDR1 is MNHNS, CDR2 SASEGT, per germline. CDR3 loop: CASSEEGTGGNPRF. The CDR3 bases are TGTGCCAGCAGTGAAGAAGGGACAGGGGGGAACCCTCGCTTC.

J is TRBJ1-6 and V is TRBV28; D gene unclear. CDR1 is MDHEN and CDR2 is SYDVKM in the germline V gene. This CDR3 is built from 14 residues. Trimming took 7 bases from V and 6 from J, leaving 13 bases between them. CDR3 in amino acids: CASIRTTANSPLHF. The CDR3 DNA sequence: TGTGCCAGCATTCGGACGACCGCTAATTCACCCCTCCACTTT.

The chain links TRBV5-1 to TRBJ2-6; D unresolved. The CDR3 spans 15 residues. Trimming left V 4 bases short and J 3 bases short, with 11 bases between. CDR1 SGHRS and CDR2 YFSETQ come from the germline V gene. In nucleotides, the CDR3 is TGCGCCAGCAGCCCGATGACTGGTGGGGCCAACGTCCTGACTTTC. Encoded protein: CASSPMTGGANVLTF.

The chain carries TRBV7-2 and TRBJ1-5, with TRBD1 matching over 7 bases. The germline V gene has CDR1 SGHTA and CDR2 FQGNSA. The J segment lost 2 bases and the V segment lost 5 bases, leaving 9 bases of the junction unmatched. The CDR3 has 16 residues. The CDR3 coding sequence is TGTGCCAGCAGCCTGGAACAGGGGATTCGCAATCAGCCCCAGCATTTT. It specifies CASSLEQGIRNQPQHF.

In this sample, this clone is medium-sized. The chain is built from TRBV11-3 and TRBJ2-5; D gene ambiguous. V shed 5 bases and J shed 6 bases, with 16 bases lying between them. The CDR3 loop spans 14 amino acids. Germline CDR1 is SGHNT and CDR2 is YENEEA. CDR3 loop: CASSLTITQKTQYF. The CDR3 DNA is TGTGCCAGCAGCCTAACCATCACCCAGAAGACCCAGTACTTC.

J is TRBJ1-1 and V is TRBV5-4, with 7 nucleotides matching TRBD1. The CDR3 runs to 13 residues. Germline values: CDR1 SGHNT, CDR2 YYREEE (reference sequence). After removal of 6 bases from V and 5 bases from J, the junction contained 7 bases not matched to a gene. The CDR3 nucleotides read TGTGCCAGCACTCCAGGGGGGGGTACTGAAGCTTTCTTT. Its translation: CASTPGGGTEAFF.